These T cell receptor beta chains were read from a single sample in a study of blood T cells in healthy people across ages. TCRdb passed the 5' RACE reads through MiXCR, listing each CDR3 protein once. In the table there are about 700,000 distinct CDR3 sequences, about 34% of which are singletons. Sample: blood. Receptors originate from an elderly woman in good health. The CDR3 runs from the conserved cysteine through the conserved F or W. D genes are given only for firm matches. The size field is filled for only some rows; it gives once, few, many or a size class.

few,TRBD1,TRBV24-1,TRBJ2-7,CATSDPGTGIYEQYF,TGTGCCACCAGTGATCCCGGGACAGGCATTTACGAGCAGTACTTC
-,-,TRBV20-1,TRBJ2-1,CSASATNGFYGNERFF,TGCAGTGCTAGTGCTACGAACGGTTTTTATGGCAATGAGCGGTTCTTC
-,-,TRBV30,TRBJ1-2,CAWSGGTVGYTF,TGTGCCTGGAGTGGGGGGACGGTAGGCTACACCTTC
many,TRBD1,TRBV5-6,TRBJ2-6,CASSLGQSNSGANVLTF,TGTGCCAGCAGCCTGGGACAGTCAAACTCTGGGGCCAACGTCCTGACTTTC
few,-,TRBV7-2,TRBJ2-5,CASSILSGASNEQYF,TGTGCCAGCAGCATCTTAAGTGGGGCCTCGAATGAGCAGTACTTC
many,-,TRBV20-1,TRBJ2-3,CSASRGQLVDTQYF,TGCAGTGCTAGTCGGGGCCAGTTGGTAGATACGCAGTATTTT
many,-,TRBV5-6,TRBJ1-2,CASSLDRTDGYTF,TGTGCCAGCAGCTTGGATAGGACTGACGGCTACACCTTC
-,-,TRBV10-3,TRBJ1-1,CAISEGRETEAFF,TGTGCCATCAGTGAGGGAAGGGAGACTGAAGCTTTCTTT
many,-,TRBV6-5,TRBJ1-5,CASSQSNQPQHF,TGTGCCAGCAGTCAAAGCAATCAGCCCCAGCATTTT
-,TRBD1,TRBV29-1,TRBJ1-1,CSVAGQDTEAFF,TGCAGCGTCGCCGGACAGGATACTGAAGCTTTCTTT
-,TRBD1,TRBV6-5,TRBJ1-5,CASSSTGANQPQHF,TGTGCCAGCAGCAGCACAGGGGCTAATCAGCCCCAGCATTTT
few,TRBD1,TRBV12-3/TRBV12-4,TRBJ1-4,CASSLSRGQPNEKLFF,TGTGCCAGCAGTTTGTCCAGGGGACAGCCTAATGAAAAACTGTTTTTT
-,-,TRBV28,TRBJ2-4,CASSGGSKNIQYF,TGTGCCAGCAGCGGAGGGAGCAAAAACATTCAGTACTTC
-,TRBD2,TRBV24-1,TRBJ2-1,CATSRGGGANEQFF,TGTGCCACCAGTAGGGGCGGGGGGGCTAATGAGCAGTTCTTC
-,TRBD1,TRBV2,TRBJ2-1,CASSQTGTEQFF,TGTGCCAGCAGCCAGACAGGGACTGAGCAGTTCTTC